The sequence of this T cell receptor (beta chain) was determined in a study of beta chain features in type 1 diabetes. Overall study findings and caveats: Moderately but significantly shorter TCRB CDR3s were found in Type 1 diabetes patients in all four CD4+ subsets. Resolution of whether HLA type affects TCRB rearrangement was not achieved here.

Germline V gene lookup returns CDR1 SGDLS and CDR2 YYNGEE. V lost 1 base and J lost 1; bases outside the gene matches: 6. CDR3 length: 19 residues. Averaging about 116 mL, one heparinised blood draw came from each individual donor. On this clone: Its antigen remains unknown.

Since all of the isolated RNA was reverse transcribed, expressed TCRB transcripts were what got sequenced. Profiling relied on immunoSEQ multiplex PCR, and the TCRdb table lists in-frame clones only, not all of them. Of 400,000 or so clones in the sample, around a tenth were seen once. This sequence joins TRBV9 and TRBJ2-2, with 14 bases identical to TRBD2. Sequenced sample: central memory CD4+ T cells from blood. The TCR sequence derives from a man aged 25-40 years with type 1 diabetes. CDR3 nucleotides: TGTGCCAGCAGCGTATCCTTGGGACTAGCGGGAGAGAACACCGGGGAGCTGTTTTTT. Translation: CASSVSLGLAGENTGELFF.